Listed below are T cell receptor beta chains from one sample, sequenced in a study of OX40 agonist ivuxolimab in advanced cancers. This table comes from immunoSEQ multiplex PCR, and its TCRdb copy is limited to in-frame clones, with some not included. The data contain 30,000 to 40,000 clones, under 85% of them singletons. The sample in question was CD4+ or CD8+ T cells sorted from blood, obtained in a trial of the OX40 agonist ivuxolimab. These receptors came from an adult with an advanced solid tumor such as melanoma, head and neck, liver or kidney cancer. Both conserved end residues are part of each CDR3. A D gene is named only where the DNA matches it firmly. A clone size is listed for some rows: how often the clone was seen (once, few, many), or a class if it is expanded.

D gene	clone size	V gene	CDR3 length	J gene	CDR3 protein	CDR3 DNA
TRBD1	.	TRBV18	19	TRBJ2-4	CASSPLGTGGLIAKNIQYF	TGTGCCAGCTCACCACTGGGGACAGGGGGCTTGATAGCCAAAAACATTCAGTACTTC
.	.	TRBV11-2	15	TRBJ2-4	CASSPFGPAGDIQYF	TGTGCCAGCAGTCCATTCGGGCCTGCTGGGGACATTCAGTACTTC
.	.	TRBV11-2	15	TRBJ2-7	CASSLDLGTSYEQYF	TGTGCCAGCAGCTTAGATTTGGGCACCTCCTACGAGCAGTACTTC
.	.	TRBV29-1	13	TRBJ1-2	CSVEDMVGYGYTF	TGCAGCGTTGAAGACATGGTTGGCTATGGCTACACCTTC
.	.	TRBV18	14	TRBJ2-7	CASSLPGFSYEQYF	TGTGCCAGCTCACTCCCAGGATTCTCCTACGAGCAGTACTTC
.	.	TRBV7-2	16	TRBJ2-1	CASSLAGAGTYNEQFF	TGTGCCAGCAGCTTAGCGGGGGCCGGGACATACAATGAGCAGTTCTTC
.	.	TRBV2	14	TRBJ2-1	CASTRELHPREQFF	TGTGCCAGCACACGAGAACTCCATCCAAGAGAGCAGTTCTTC
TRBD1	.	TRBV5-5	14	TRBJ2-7	CASSPRQGPYEQYF	TGTGCCAGCAGCCCTCGACAGGGCCCCTACGAGCAGTACTTC
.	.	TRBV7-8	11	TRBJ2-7	CASSEGYEQYF	TGTGCCAGCAGCGAGGGTTACGAGCAGTACTTC
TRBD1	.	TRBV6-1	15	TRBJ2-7	CASRDRSLRSYEQYF	TGTGCCAGCAGGGACAGGTCCTTAAGATCCTACGAGCAGTACTTC
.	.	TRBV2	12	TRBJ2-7	CASMDSTYEQYF	TGTGCCAGCATGGACTCCACCTACGAGCAGTACTTC
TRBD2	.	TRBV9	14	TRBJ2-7	CASSVGTSGSEQYF	TGTGCCAGCAGCGTAGGGACTAGCGGGAGCGAGCAGTACTTC
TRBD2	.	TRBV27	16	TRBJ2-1	CASSLSAGTSGNQQFF	TGTGCCAGCAGTTTATCGGCGGGGACTAGCGGGAATCAGCAGTTCTTC
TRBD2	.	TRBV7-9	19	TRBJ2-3	CASSLALAGGSSSTDTQYF	TGTGCCAGCAGCTTAGCTCTAGCGGGAGGGTCCTCTAGCACAGATACGCAGTATTTT
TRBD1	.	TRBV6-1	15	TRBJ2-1	CASSAGQGANNEQFF	TGTGCCAGCAGTGCCGGGCAGGGGGCCAACAATGAGCAGTTCTTC
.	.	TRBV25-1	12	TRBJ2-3	CAARGDLGPQYF	TGTGCCGCCAGAGGGGATCTAGGGCCCCAGTATTTT
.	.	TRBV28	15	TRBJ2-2	CASEEAPYGTGELFF	TGTGCCAGCGAGGAGGCCCCCTACGGCACCGGGGAGCTGTTTTTT
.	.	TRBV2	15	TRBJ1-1	CASSPPRGRSTEAFF	TGTGCCAGCAGTCCCCCGCGGGGGAGAAGCACTGAAGCTTTCTTT
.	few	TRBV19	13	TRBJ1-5	CASSKGINQPQHF	TGTGCCAGTAGTAAGGGGATTAATCAGCCCCAGCATTTT
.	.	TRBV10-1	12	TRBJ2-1	CARNKRRNEQFF	TGCGCCAGGAACAAGCGGAGGAATGAGCAGTTCTTC
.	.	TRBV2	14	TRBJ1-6	CASSADRRNSPLHF	TGTGCCAGCAGTGCAGACAGACGAAATTCACCCCTCCACTTT
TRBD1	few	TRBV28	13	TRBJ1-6	CASTDRVNSPLHF	TGTGCCAGCACGGACAGGGTGAATTCACCCCTCCACTTT
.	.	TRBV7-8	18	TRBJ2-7	CASSPWGWGQRSSYEQYF	TGTGCCAGCAGCCCCTGGGGCTGGGGACAACGGAGCTCCTACGAGCAGTACTTC
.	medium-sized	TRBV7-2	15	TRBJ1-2	CASSFLGGEMGGYTF	TGTGCCAGCAGCTTCCTCGGGGGGGAGATGGGAGGCTACACCTTC
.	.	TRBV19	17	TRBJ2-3	CASSRVPPGGSTDTQYF	TGTGCCAGTAGTAGGGTTCCCCCCGGCGGTAGCACAGATACGCAGTATTTT